This T cell receptor beta chain was identified in a study of blood T cell repertoires in COVID-19 (dated by TCRdb to between 2020 and 2021). In the study overall: Samples from collaborators originated in the United States, Italy and Spain and spanned both the acute and convalescent phases of COVID-19. The sample metadata nearly always contained a de-identified subject ID, COVID-19 status, age in years and sex. The repertoires were released in a freely available public database meant as a resource for research on the immune response to SARS-CoV-2. The dataset comprised deeply sampled blood TCRbeta repertoires from subjects exposed to, actively infected with, or recovered from COVID-19. The prospective study material was composed of cDNA or gDNA derived from T cells, B-cell-depleted T cells, or PBMCs. Samples came from the ongoing ImmuneRACE study (first 160 participants) plus 1,254 subjects from 6 global collaborators. Where available, HLA class I and class II types were obtained from metadata supplied by the sample provider rather than from assay-based typing.

TCRbeta CDR3 regions were amplified from genomic DNA by means of the immunoSEQ Assay, a bias-controlled multiplex PCR. Concerning the study's data processing: Nucleated cell counts per sample were estimated from amplification of reference gene primers within the assay. To quantify the absolute abundance of each unique TCRbeta CDR3 rearrangement, sequence reads were collapsed and filtered. For each sample, productive Simpson clonality was calculated by taking the square root of Simpson's diversity index across productive rearrangements. TCRdb stores this immuneACCESS table with in-frame sequences only. Part of the clones is absent; in the studies checked, under half of the shortfall reflects unresolved V genes, and no reason is known for the rest. V and J calls and clone size are as listed in that table; D and trimming were resolved from the DNA. The sample includes fewer than 65,000 clones, with about 80% observed a single time. The ten top clones hold 25% of the sample.

As regards this clone: Its antigen has not been determined. Base qualities are not provided; no much larger clone lies one nucleotide away.

Collaborating institutions collected whole blood in K2EDTA tubes following their own protocols. For TCRbeta analysis, collaborator samples were shipped as frozen whole blood, as isolated PBMCs, or as DNA extracted from either sample type. Study-level results and caveats: Clinical and demographic metadata were provided uncurated, with the amount varying by source and participant.

The TCR originated in a man between 70 and 80 years old with acute or convalescent COVID-19. The sample taken for sequencing was peripheral blood.

The DNA sequence is as follows: TGTGCCAGCAGCGTAGGCTTAGATCAGCCCCAGCATTTT. Its protein product is CASSVGLDQPQHF. This chain is built from TRBV9 and TRBJ1-5, with no reliable assignment of the D segment. Counted from cysteine to phenylalanine, this CDR3 has 13 amino acids. Only the CDR3 DNA stays, 39 bases, in frame from base 1. The germline V gene gives CDR1 as SGDLS and CDR2 as YYNGEE. V is cut by 0 bases and J by 5 bases, and the space between the germline ends is 6 bases.